These T cell receptor beta chains were read from a single sample in a study of blood T cell repertoires in COVID-19. TCRdb's copy holds only in-frame clones and misses some; the assay was immunoSEQ multiplex PCR. Of 100,000 to 150,000 clones in the sample, around 86% are singletons; the top ten hold 10% to 15%. Input material: peripheral blood. The receptors stem from a man aged 55 to 69 with acute or convalescent COVID-19. CDR3s leave out the opening cysteine and the closing phenylalanine or tryptophan. A D gene is named only where the DNA matches it firmly.

v_call d_call cdr3_aa
TRBV5-1 TRBD2 ASARAGGTDTQY
TRBV5-1 TRBD1 ASSLGTAQGYT
TRBV6-6 TRBD1 ASTLGGREKEKLF
TRBV27 . ASSLAGTGTFEQY
TRBV28 TRBD1 ASSLEDRVGYT
TRBV7-3 . ASSQQGITKNNEQF
TRBV28 TRBD1 ASTPHEGTGGEETQY
TRBV5-1 . ASSLIGQTNSPLH
TRBV5-1 TRBD1 ASSLVGQGAWETQY
TRBV11-2 . ASSPGYEQY
TRBV27 TRBD1 ASSPWTGARLNAF
TRBV7-2 . ASSLAGAGLNQPQH
TRBV28 TRBD1 ASSWGQGGPNQPQH
TRBV7-9 TRBD1 ASSWTGTYGYT
TRBV5-1 . ASSSQNTEAF
TRBV10-3 TRBD2 AISESGLAGTNEQF
TRBV19 . ASSMGAVSGNTIY
TRBV2 . ASSLDSPNTEAF
TRBV12-3/TRBV12-4 . ASSPRVSHEQY
TRBV19 . ASRAAGGYGYT
TRBV5-1 TRBD1 ASSLVGQGVGDGYT
TRBV28 TRBD1 ASSLSGDRKNEKLF
TRBV5-4 . ASSQGTRETQY
TRBV4-1 . ASSQEIAFSSYNEQF
TRBV27 TRBD2 ASSPRVAGLDHEQF
TRBV6-2/TRBV6-3 . ASSNGPYGYT
TRBV9 . ASSVRIEGEKLF
TRBV19 . ASTPLGGRMDGYT
TRBV28 TRBD1 ASSLPDRVNQPQH
TRBV7-2 . ASSLEVRQPQH
TRBV11-2 . ASSLGDLRGTEAF
TRBV28 TRBD2 ASRGGERDNEQF
TRBV6-5 . ASSFQGQPQH
TRBV24-1 TRBD1 ATSDLSDRVYGYT
TRBV18 TRBD2 ASSPLSGRVGNEQF
TRBV7-2 . ASSLGYEGEETQY
TRBV9 TRBD2 ASSVLAGYEQY
TRBV29-1 . SVEDQGYVYGYT
TRBV7-9 . ASSFDFFSTDTQY
TRBV28 TRBD1 ASRTGGGGQPQH
TRBV7-2 TRBD1 ASSPGGVMTGELF
TRBV29-1 . SVEQGLGDGYT
TRBV27 . ASSVGWSSEAF
TRBV29-1 TRBD1 SVSQGAETQY
TRBV19 TRBD1 ASSLAGTGWDGTYNEQF
TRBV2 . ASRGAQYQETQY
TRBV7-9 . ASSDTNRRISGYT
TRBV5-1 TRBD1 ASSEQGNEKLF
TRBV6-1 TRBD2 ASSELAGADLGELF